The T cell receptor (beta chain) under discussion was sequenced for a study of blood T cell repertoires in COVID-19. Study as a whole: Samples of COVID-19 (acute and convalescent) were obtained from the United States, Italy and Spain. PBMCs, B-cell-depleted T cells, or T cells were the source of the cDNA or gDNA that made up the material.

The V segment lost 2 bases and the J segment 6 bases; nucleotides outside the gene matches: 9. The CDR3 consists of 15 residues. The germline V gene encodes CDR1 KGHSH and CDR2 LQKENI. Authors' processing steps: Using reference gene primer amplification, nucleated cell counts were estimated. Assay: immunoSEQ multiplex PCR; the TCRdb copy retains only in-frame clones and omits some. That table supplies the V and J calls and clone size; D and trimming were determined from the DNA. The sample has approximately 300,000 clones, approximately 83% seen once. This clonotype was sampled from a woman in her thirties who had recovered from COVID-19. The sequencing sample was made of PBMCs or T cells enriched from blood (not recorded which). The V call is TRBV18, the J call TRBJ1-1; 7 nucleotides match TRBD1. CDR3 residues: CASSPVPPTGPEAFF. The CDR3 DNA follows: TGTGCCAGCTCACCAGTTCCGCCGACAGGGCCTGAAGCTTTCTTT.